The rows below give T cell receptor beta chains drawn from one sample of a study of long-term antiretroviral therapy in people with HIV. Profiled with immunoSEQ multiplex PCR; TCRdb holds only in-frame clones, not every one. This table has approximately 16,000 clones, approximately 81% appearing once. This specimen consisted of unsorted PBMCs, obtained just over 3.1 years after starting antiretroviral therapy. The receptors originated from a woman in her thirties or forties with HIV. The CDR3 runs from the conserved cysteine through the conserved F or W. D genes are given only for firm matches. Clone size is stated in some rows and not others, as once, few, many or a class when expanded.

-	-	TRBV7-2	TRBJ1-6	TGTGCCAGCAGTATCTTATTTGTAGATTCACCCCTCCACTTT	CASSILFVDSPLHF
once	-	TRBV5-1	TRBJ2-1	TGCGCCAGCAGCCCCCTTATCACGGGAACCGCTCACAATGAGCAGTTCTTC	CASSPLITGTAHNEQFF
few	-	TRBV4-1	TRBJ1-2	TGCGCCAGCAGCCAAGGGCAGTTCCTCTTCTTC	CASSQGQFLFF
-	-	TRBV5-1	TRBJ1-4	TGCGCCAGCAGCGAGGACGGCGAAAAACTGTTTTTT	CASSEDGEKLFF
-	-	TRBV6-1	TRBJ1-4	TGTGCCAGCACCCTTGGCGGGGCCAATAATGAAAAACTGTTTTTT	CASTLGGANNEKLFF
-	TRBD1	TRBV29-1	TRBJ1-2	TGCAGCGTTGGGGCGACAGGGGCCCTCAGTGGCTACACCTTC	CSVGATGALSGYTF
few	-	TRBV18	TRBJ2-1	TGTGCCAGCTCACCAGGGACCGGTCGCAATGAGCAGTTCTTC	CASSPGTGRNEQFF
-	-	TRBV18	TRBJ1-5	TGTGCCAGCTCACCGGACCGGGACGGCAATCAGCCCCAGCATTTT	CASSPDRDGNQPQHF
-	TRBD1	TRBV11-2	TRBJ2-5	TGTGCCAGCAGCTTAACAGGGGTCGTTCTAGAGACCCAGTACTTC	CASSLTGVVLETQYF
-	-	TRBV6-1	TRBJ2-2	TGTGCCAGCAGCGCCCCCAGCACCGGGGAGCTGTTTTTT	CASSAPSTGELFF
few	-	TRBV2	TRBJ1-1	TGTGCCAGCACCGGATTAGGGGCTAAGAACACTGAAGCTTTCTTT	CASTGLGAKNTEAFF
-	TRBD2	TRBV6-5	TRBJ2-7	TGTGCCAGCAGTTACTCGGGGACTAGCGGATACGAGCAGTACTTC	CASSYSGTSGYEQYF
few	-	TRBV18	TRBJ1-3	TGTGCCAGCTCACCACCGAGGTATTTTCAGGACAGTCTCTCTGGAAACACCATATATTTT	CASSPPRYFQDSLSGNTIYF
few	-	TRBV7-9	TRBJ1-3	TGTGCCAGCAGCTTAGGACAGCAAGGAAACACCATATATTTT	CASSLGQQGNTIYF
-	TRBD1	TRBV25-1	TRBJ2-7	TGTGCCAGCAACCATCCGGGACAGGGGACCTACGAGCAGTACTTC	CASNHPGQGTYEQYF
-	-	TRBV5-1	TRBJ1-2	TGCGCCAGCAGCTTGGCTTCGACAGGACCCTATGGCTACACCTTC	CASSLASTGPYGYTF
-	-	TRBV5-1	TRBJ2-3	TGCGCCAGCAGCTTGGGGCTCCAGACCTTCACAGATACGCAGTATTTT	CASSLGLQTFTDTQYF
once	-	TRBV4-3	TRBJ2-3	TGCGCCAGCAGCCAAGATTTTACAGGCGGGACAGATACGCAGTATTTT	CASSQDFTGGTDTQYF
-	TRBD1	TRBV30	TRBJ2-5	TGTGCCTGGAAGCAGGGGGCTGGAGAGACCCAGTACTTC	CAWKQGAGETQYF
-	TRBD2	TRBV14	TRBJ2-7	TGTGCCAGCAGCCAAGTGGGAGGGATCTCCCTCTACGAGCAGTACTTC	CASSQVGGISLYEQYF
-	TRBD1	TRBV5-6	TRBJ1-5	TGTGCCAGCAGCGCGGGACAGGGGGGAAATCAGCCCCAGCATTTT	CASSAGQGGNQPQHF
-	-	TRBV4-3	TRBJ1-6	TGCGCCAGCAGCCAAGATGTCGGAGGGGCGGCATATTCACCCCTCCACTTT	CASSQDVGGAAYSPLHF
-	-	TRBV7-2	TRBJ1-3	TGTGCCAGCAGCCCCACCGGGGTAAACACCATATATTTT	CASSPTGVNTIYF
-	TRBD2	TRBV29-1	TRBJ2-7	TGCAGCGTGAGGGAGGCCGGGGGGTCCCTCGAGCAGTACTTC	CSVREAGGSLEQYF
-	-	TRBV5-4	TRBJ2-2	TGTGCCAGCAGCGGAACACAGGGCGGCGGGGAGCTGTTTTTT	CASSGTQGGGELFF
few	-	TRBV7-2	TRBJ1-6	TGTGCCAGCAGCTTAGGAAGGCCGATCCTCCACTTT	CASSLGRPILHF
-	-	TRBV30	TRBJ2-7	TGTGCCTGCTCTCTGGGCTACGAGCAGTACTTC	CACSLGYEQYF
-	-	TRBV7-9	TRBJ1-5	TGTGCCAGCAGCTTAGGTGACAGCTTTAATCAGCCCCAGCATTTT	CASSLGDSFNQPQHF
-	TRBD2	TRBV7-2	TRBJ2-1	TGTGCCAGCAGCACGGGACTAGCGGGATACAATGAGCAGTTCTTC	CASSTGLAGYNEQFF